This TCR beta chain was captured in a study of long-term antiretroviral therapy in people with HIV (dated by TCRdb to between 2020 and 2023). With respect to the entire study: Collection of the earliest samples took place about a decade ahead of the 2015 WHO recommendation for immediate ART, at a time when ART was typically delayed until CD4 counts fell. No cross-contamination during QIAcube processing was shown when test extractions of a monoclonal T-cell line were performed alongside 25 to 35 polyclonal samples. Among the 30 to 35 participants with HIV, more than ten were female. Whether ART initiation and durable HIV suppression were associated with changes in peripheral blood TRB repertoire composition and diversity was tested in a retrospective serial study. A total of 192 cryopreserved PBMC samples came from around 30 adults with confirmed HIV infection and were collected serially over a mean of around 6 years (range 1-12). Overall study results and their limits: Samples dated from the mid-2000s to the late 2010s, and the ART regimens used may be less effective than current ones. No data were available on ART adherence, viral resistance or therapy changes, limiting inferences about post-ART repertoire changes. CDR3 length ranges in HIV repertoires were narrower than in controls, and network structure suggested an antigen-experienced repertoire with only a slight naive shift after ART. Because cell numbers in pre-ART samples were limited, unsorted PBMC were profiled instead of sorted CD4+ and CD8+ T cells. At every time point, the repertoire was dominated by expanded TRB clones first identified before ART initiation, although this dominance fluctuated and, in many PLHIV, declined after ART. Limited PBMC availability meant only the TCR beta chain was sequenced, without alpha chain pairing. ART initiation was associated with a significant increase in TRB diversity, but diversity stayed significantly below transplant donor controls even after long-term ART.

For CDR1 and CDR2, the germline V gene lists SGHAT and FQNNGV. The CDR3 spans 14 residues, from the cysteine through the phenylalanine. The kept DNA is CDR3 alone, 42 bases in frame from the first base. The V end loses 1 base and the J end loses 4 bases, and a stretch of 11 bases separates them. Inclusion was restricted to participants for whom at least one PBMC sample before ART initiation and at least two post-ART samples were available. Treatment was received in the United States of America by all participants with HIV. Before DNA extraction, cryopreserved samples of 1-10 million PBMC were thawed and washed. At the time of the earliest PBMC sample, participants with HIV were aged between roughly 20 and 54 years. PBMC samples were contributed by each participant from 1-4 timepoints before ART initiation and 2-8 timepoints after ART initiation, with a median of 7 samples. Serial HIV viral load, CD4+ T-cell count, ART history and demographic data were obtained for every participant. A Qiagen kit on a QIAcube was used to extract genomic DNA from unsorted PBMC, with samples processed in batches of 12.

Sequencing of the TRB variable region was done with the immunoSEQ hsTCRB v3.0 assay at survey level resolution. A depth of roughly 40,000-55,000 T-cell genomes per sample was targeted for TRB sequencing. An Illumina MiSeq with a v3 150-cycle kit was used to sequence the pooled TRB libraries. The study's processing was this. Repertoire analysis ran in R within a reproducible Nextflow workflow covering QC, data transformation and analysis. Custom analyses were implemented in LymphoSeq2, an R package for AIRR-Seq data exploration. A few samples that produced fewer than 5000 total TRB sequences were removed, so 150 to 200 HIV repertoires were analyzed. Among the approximately 200 retained HIV repertoires, 59 were collected before ART initiation and around 130 were collected after ART initiation. Repertoires were downsampled to 5000 TRB nucleotide sequences, and summary statistics were averaged over 100 downsampling iterations. TRB sequences were retained for analysis only if CDR3 regions of at least seven amino acids were present. Two measures captured diversity: a Shannon entropy-derived clonality score and the Gini coefficient. In the repertoire networks, any two of the top 5000 CDR3 amino acid sequences were linked whenever the two sequences differed by an edit distance of one. Antigen specificity groups and MHC restriction were predicted for TRB CDR3 amino acid sequences with GLIPH2. CDR3 amino acid sequences were matched against VDJdb and McPAS-TCR to flag known CMV, EBV, HIV or tissue antigen associations. Pre-ART, post-ART and control groups were compared with Wilcoxon signed-rank tests and Holm-Bonferroni correction. TCRdb retrieved this table from immuneACCESS and kept in-frame rearrangements only. Not all clones are present; in checked studies, unresolved V genes account for under half, and no reason is known for the remainder. V, J and clone size derive from that table, while D and trimming were established from the DNA sequence. The sample table contains around 23,000 clones; only one count was recorded for approximately 77% of them. About 5% of the sample rests with the top ten.

A remark on this clone: Its antigen is not yet known. No base quality values were provided; no much bigger clone lies one nucleotide off.

The origin of this receptor is a man aged 25 to 40 with HIV. This specimen consisted of unsorted PBMCs, obtained 4.4 years after starting antiretroviral therapy. The chain was built from TRBV11-2 and TRBJ2-7; D gene: possibly TRBD1, on 5 matching bases. The DNA reads as follows: TGTGCCAGCAGCTTAGTTTCAGGGTTTTACGAGCAGTACTTC. It is translated as CASSLVSGFYEQYF. The full variable domain, with segments outside the CDR3 supplied by the reference TRBV11-2 and TRBJ2-7 proteins, appears as EAGVAQSPRYKIIEKRQSVAFWCNPISGHATLYWYQQILGQGPKLLIQFQNNGVVDDSQLPKDRFSAERLKGVDSTLKIQPAKLEDSAVYLCASSLVSGFYEQYFGPGTRLTVT.